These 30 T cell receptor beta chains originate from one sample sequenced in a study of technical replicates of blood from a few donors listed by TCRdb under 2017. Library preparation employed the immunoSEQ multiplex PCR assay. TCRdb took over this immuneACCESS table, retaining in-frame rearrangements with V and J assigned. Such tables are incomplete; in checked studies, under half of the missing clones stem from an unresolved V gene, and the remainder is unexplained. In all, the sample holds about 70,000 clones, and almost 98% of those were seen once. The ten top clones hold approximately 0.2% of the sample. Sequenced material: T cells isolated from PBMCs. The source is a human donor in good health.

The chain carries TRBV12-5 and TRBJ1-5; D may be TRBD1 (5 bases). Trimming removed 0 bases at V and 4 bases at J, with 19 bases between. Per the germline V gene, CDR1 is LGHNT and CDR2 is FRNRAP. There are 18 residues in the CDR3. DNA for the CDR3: TGTGCTAGTGGTTTGGTATTGAGTCAGCCAGGGCGGAATCAGCCCCAGCATTTT. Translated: CASGLVLSQPGRNQPQHF.

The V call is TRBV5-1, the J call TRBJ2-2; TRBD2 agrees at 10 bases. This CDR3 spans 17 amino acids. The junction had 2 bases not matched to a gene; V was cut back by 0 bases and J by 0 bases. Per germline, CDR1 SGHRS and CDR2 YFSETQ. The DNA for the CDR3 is TGCGCCAGCAGCTTGGAAGGACTAGCGGCGAACACCGGGGAGCTGTTTTTT. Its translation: CASSLEGLAANTGELFF.

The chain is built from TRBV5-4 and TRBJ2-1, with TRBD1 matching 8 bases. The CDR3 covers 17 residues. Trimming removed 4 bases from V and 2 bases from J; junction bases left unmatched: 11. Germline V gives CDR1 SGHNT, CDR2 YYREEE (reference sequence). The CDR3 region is CASSALQGAIPYNEQFF. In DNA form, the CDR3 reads TGTGCCAGCAGCGCCCTTCAGGGGGCGATACCCTACAATGAGCAGTTCTTC. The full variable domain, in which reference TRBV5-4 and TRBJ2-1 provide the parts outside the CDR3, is ETGVTQSPTHLIKTRGQQVTLRCSSQSGHNTVSWYQQALGQGPQFIFQYYREEENGRGNFPPRFSGLQFPNYSSELNVNALELDDSALYLCASSALQGAIPYNEQFFGPGTRLTVL.

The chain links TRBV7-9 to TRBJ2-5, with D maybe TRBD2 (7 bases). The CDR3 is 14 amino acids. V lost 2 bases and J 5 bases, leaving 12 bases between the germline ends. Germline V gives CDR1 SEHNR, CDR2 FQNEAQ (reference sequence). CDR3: CASSLSGGQETQYF. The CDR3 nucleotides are TGTGCCAGCAGCTTATCCGGGGGGCAGGAGACCCAGTACTTC.

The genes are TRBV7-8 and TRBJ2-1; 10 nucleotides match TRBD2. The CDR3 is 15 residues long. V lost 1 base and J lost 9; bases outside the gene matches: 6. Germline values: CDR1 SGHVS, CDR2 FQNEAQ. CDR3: CASSLEVAGGAEQFF. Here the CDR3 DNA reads TGTGCCAGCAGCTTAGAAGTAGCGGGAGGAGCTGAGCAGTTCTTC.

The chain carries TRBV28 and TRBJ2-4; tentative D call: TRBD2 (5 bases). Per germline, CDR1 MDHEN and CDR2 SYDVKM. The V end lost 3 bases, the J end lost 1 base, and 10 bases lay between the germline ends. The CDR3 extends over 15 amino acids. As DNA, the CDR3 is TGTGCCAGCAGTTTGGTTAGCGCGGCCAAAAACATTCAGTACTTC. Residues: CASSLVSAAKNIQYF.

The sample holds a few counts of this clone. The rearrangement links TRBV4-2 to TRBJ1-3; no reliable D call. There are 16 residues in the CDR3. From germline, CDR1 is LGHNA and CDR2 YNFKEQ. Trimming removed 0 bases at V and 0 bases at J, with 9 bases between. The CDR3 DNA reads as TGTGCCAGCAGCCAAGATTACGGGTCCTCTGGAAACACCATATATTTT. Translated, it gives CASSQDYGSSGNTIYF.

The CDR3 DNA is TGTGCCAGCAGCTCGACTCGGACTAGCGGGAGGGCCAATGCTGAGACCCAGTACTTC. This codes for CASSSTRTSGRANAETQYF. The gene calls are TRBV5-6 and TRBJ2-5, with 15 bases lining up with TRBD2. The CDR3 consists of 19 residues. Trimming cost V 3 bases and J 5 bases; bases outside gene matches: 14. The germline V gene has CDR1 SGHDT and CDR2 YYEEEE.

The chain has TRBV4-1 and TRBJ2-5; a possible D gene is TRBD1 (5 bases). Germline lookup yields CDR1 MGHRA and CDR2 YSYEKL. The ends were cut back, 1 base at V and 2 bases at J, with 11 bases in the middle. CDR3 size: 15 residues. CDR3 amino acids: CASSQAGAVQETQYF. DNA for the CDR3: TGCGCCAGCAGCCAAGCTGGGGCGGTACAAGAGACCCAGTACTTC.

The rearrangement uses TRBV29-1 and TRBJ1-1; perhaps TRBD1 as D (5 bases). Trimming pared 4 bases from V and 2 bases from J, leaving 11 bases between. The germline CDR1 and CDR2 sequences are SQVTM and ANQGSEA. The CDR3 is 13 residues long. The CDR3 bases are TGCAGCGTTGTTGTTAGGGGAAACACTGAAGCTTTCTTT. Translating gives CSVVVRGNTEAFF.

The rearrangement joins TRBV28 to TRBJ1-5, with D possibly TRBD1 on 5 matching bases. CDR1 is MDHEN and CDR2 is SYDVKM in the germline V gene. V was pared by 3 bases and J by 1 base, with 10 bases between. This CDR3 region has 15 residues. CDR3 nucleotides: TGTGCCAGCAGTTTCTCATCAGGGAGCAATCAGCCCCAGCATTTT. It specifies CASSFSSGSNQPQHF.

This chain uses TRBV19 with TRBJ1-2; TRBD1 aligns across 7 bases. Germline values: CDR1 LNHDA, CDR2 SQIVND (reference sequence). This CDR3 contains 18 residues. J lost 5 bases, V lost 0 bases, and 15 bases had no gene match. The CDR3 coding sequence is TGTGCCAGTAGTATAGATCTCAAGAGAGACAGGGTGGAGTATGGCTACACCTTC. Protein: CASSIDLKRDRVEYGYTF.

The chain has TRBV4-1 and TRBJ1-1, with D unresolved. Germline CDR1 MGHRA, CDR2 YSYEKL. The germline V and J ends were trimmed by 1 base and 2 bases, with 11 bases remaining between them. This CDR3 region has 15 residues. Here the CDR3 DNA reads TGCGCCAGCAGCCAAGGACCAGGCCAAAACACTGAAGCTTTCTTT. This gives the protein CASSQGPGQNTEAFF.

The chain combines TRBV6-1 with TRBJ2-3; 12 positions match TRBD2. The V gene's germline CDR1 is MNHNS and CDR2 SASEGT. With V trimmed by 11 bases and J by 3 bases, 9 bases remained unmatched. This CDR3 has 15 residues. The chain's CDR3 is CAGSRTSGKTDTQYF. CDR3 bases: TGTGCCGGATCTAGGACTAGCGGGAAGACAGATACGCAGTATTTT.

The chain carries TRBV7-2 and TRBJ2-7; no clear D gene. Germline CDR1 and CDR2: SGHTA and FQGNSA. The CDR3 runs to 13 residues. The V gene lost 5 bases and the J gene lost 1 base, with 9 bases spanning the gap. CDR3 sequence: CASSLGPSYEQYF. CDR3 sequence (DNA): TGTGCCAGCAGCCTAGGTCCGTCCTACGAGCAGTACTTC.

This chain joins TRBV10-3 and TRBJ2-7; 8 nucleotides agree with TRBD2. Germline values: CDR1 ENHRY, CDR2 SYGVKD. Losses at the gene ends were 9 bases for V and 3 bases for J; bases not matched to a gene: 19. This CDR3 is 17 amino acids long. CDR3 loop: CAMGIFPPGGGNYEQYF. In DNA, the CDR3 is TGTGCCATGGGTATCTTCCCTCCGGGCGGGGGGAACTACGAGCAGTACTTC.

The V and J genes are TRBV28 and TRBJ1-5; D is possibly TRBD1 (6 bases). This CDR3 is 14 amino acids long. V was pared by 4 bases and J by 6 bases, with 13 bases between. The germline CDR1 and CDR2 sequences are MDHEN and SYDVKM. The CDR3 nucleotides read TGTGCCAGCAGTTCATTAAGGGGGAGTCAGCCCCAGCATTTT. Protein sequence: CASSSLRGSQPQHF.

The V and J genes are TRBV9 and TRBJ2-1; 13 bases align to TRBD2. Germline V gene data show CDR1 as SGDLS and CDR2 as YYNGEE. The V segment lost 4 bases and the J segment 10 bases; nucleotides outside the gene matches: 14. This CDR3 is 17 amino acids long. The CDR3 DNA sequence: TGTGCCAGCAGCTTTTACGCTGGACTAGCGGGAGTTAGAGAGCAGTTCTTC. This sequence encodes CASSFYAGLAGVREQFF.

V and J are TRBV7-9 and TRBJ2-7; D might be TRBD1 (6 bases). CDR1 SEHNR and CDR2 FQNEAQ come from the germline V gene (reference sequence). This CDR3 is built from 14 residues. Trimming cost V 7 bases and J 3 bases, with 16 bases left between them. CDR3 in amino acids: CASTHPPGDYEQYF. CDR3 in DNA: TGTGCCAGCACCCACCCCCCAGGGGACTACGAGCAGTACTTC.

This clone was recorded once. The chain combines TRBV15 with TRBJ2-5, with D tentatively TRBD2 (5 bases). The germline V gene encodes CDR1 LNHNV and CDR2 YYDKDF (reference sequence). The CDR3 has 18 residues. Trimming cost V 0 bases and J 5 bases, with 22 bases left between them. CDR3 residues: CATSRESARGWNRETQYF. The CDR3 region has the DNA TGTGCCACCAGCAGAGAATCGGCTAGAGGGTGGAATCGGGAGACCCAGTACTTC. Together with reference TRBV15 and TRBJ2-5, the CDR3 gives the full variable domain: DAMVIQNPRYQVTQFGKPVTLSCSQTLNHNVMYWYQQKSSQAPKLLFHYYDKDFNNEADTPDNFQSRRPNTSFCFLDIRSPGLGDTAMYLCATSRESARGWNRETQYFGPGTRLLVL.

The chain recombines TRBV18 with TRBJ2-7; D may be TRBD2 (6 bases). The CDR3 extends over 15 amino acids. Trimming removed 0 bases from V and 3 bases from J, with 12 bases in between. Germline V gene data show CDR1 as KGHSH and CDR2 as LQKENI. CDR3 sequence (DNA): TGTGCCAGCTCACCACCGGTGGGAGGTGGCTACGAGCAGTACTTC. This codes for CASSPPVGGGYEQYF.

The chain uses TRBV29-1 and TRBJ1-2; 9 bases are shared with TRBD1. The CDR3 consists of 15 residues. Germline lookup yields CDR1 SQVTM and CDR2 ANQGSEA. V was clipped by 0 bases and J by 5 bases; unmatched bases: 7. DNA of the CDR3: TGCAGCGTTGAAGATTCCGGGACAGGGCGGTATGGCTACACCTTC. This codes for CSVEDSGTGRYGYTF.

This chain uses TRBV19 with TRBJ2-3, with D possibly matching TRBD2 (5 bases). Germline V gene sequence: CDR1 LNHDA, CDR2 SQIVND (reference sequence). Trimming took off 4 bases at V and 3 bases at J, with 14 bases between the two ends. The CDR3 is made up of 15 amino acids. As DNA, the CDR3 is TGTGCCAGTAGTACCCCCGGGCTAGCAACAGATACGCAGTATTTT. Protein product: CASSTPGLATDTQYF.

The CDR3 DNA reads as TGTGCCAGCAGCCTTAGAGGACACTACAATGAGCAGTTCTTC. It encodes CASSLRGHYNEQFF. The chain links TRBV27 to TRBJ2-1; weak D call: TRBD1 (5 bases). The germline V gene encodes CDR1 MNHEY and CDR2 SMNVEV (reference sequence). CDR3 length: 14 amino acids. Between the trimmed V and J ends, which lost 6 bases and 3 bases, there was a span of 12 bases.

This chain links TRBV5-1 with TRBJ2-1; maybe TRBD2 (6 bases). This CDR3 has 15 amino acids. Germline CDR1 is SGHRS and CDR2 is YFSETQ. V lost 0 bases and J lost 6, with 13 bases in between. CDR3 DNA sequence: TGCGCCAGCAGCTTGGACGGGCGGGGAGGCAATGAGCAGTTCTTC. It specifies CASSLDGRGGNEQFF.

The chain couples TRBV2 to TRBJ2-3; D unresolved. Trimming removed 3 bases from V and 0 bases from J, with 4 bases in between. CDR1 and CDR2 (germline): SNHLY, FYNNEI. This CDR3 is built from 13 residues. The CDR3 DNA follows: TGTGCCAGCAGTGAGGAGAGCACAGATACGCAGTATTTT. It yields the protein CASSEESTDTQYF. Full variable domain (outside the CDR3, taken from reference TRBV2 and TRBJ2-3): EPEVTQTPSHQVTQMGQEVILRCVPISNHLYFYWYRQILGQKVEFLVSFYNNEISEKSEIFDDQFSVERPDGSNFTLKIRSTKLEDSAMYFCASSEESTDTQYFGPGTRLTVL.

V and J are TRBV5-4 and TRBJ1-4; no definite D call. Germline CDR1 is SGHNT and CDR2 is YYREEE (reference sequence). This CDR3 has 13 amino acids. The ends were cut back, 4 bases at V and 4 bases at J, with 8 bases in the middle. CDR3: CASSPEINEKLFF. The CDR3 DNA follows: TGTGCCAGCAGCCCAGAAATTAATGAAAAACTGTTTTTT.

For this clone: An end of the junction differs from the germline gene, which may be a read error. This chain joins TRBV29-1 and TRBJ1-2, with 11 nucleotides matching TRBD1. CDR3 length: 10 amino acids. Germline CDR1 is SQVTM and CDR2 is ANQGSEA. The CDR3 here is CSPNLGTGGF. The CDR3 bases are TGCAGCCCCAACTTGGGGACAGGGGGATTC.

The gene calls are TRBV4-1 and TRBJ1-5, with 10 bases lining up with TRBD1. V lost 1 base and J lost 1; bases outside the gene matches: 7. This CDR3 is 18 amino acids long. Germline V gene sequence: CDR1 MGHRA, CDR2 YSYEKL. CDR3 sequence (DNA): TGCGCCAGCAGCCAAGGGACAGGGGGGAGTCGGAGCAATCAGCCCCAGCATTTT. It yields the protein CASSQGTGGSRSNQPQHF.

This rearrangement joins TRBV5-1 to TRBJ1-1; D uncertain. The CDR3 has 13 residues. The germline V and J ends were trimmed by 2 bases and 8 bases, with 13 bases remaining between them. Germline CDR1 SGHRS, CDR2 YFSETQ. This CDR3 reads CASSFSGYREAFF. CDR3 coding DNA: TGCGCCAGCAGCTTCAGTGGATACAGAGAAGCTTTCTTT. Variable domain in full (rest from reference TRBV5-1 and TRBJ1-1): KAGVTQTPRYLIKTRGQQVTLSCSPISGHRSVSWYQQTPGQGLQFLFEYFSETQRNKGNFPGRFSGRQFSNSRSEMNVSTLELGDSALYLCASSFSGYREAFFGQGTRLTVV.